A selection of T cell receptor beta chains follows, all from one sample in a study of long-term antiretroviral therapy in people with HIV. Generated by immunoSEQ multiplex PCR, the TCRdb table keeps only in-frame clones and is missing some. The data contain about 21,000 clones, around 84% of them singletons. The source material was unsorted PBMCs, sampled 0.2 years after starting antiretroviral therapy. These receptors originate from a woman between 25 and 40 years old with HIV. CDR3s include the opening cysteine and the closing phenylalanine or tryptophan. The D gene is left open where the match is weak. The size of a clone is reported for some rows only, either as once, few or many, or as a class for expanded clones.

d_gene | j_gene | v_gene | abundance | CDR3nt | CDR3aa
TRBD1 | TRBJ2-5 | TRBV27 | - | TGTGCCAGCAGACCGGGACAGCGAGAGACCCAGTACTTC | CASRPGQRETQYF
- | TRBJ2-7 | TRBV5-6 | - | TGTGCCAGCAGCCCTGAGGAGGCCTACGAGCAGTACTTC | CASSPEEAYEQYF
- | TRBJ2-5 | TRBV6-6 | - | TGTGCCAGCAGTCAACGGGTAGGGAGGGAGACCCAGTACTTC | CASSQRVGRETQYF
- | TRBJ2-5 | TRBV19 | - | TGTGCCAGTAGTATGTGGCTCGGGGGAGAGACCCAGTACTTC | CASSMWLGGETQYF
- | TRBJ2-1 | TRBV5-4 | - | TGTGCCAGCAGCTGGAACTCCCCAGGCTCTGGGAATGAGCAGTTCTTC | CASSWNSPGSGNEQFF
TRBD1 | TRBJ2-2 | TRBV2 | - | TGTGCCAGCAGAACCGACAGGGACACCGGGGAGCTGTTTTTT | CASRTDRDTGELFF
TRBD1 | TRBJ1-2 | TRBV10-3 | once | TGTGCCACTGAGGACAGGGAGCACCTCTATGGCTACACCTTC | CATEDREHLYGYTF
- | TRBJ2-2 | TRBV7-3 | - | TGTGCCAGCAGCTTCGGGTCCGGGGACCCCACCGGGGAGCTGTTTTTT | CASSFGSGDPTGELFF
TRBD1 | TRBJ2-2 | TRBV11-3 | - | TGTGCCAGCAGATCCGACAGGGCTGACACCGGGGAGCTGTTTTTT | CASRSDRADTGELFF
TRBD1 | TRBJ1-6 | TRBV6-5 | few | TGTGCCAGCAGTTACACCGGACAGGGGGATTCACCCCTCCACTTT | CASSYTGQGDSPLHF
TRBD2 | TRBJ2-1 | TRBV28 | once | TGTGCCAGCAGTTTATCACCGGGGGGGTGGACTAGCGGGGTCGATGAGCAGTTCTTC | CASSLSPGGWTSGVDEQFF
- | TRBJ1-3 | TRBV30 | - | TGTGCCTGGATACGAGGAAACACCATATATTTT | CAWIRGNTIYF
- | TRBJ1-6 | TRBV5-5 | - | TGTGCCAGCAGCTGGGCCAGACAAAATTCACCCCTCCACTTT | CASSWARQNSPLHF
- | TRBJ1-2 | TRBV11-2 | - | TGTGCCAGCAGCTTATATCGGGGGTGGGGCTACACCTTC | CASSLYRGWGYTF
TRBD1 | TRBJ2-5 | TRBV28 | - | TGTGCCAGCAGGTCCAGACAGGGGGTGACCAGGACCCAGTACTTC | CASRSRQGVTRTQYF
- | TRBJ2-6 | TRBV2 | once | TGTGCCAGCAGTGAAGAGGTCCTCACTGGGGCCAACGTCCTGACTTTC | CASSEEVLTGANVLTF
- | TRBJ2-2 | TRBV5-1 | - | TGCGCCAGCAGCTTGGAGTCTTTTCCCGGGGAGCTGTTTTTT | CASSLESFPGELFF
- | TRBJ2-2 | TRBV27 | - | TGTGCCAGCAGTGCCCGAACGAACACCGGGGAGCTGTTTTTT | CASSARTNTGELFF
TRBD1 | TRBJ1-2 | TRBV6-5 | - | TGTGCCAGCAGCCCAGGGGGCCTCCTTGGCTACACCTTC | CASSPGGLLGYTF
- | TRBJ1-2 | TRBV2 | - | TGTGCCAGCAGTGAGCTCTTTGGCGGCTATGGCTACACCTTC | CASSELFGGYGYTF
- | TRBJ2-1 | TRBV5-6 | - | TGTGCCAGCAGCTTGAAAAGGGTCTACAATGAGCAGTTCTTC | CASSLKRVYNEQFF
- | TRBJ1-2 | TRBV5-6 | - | TGTGCCAGCAGCTTGGATAACGGGGGAAGTGGCTACACCTTC | CASSLDNGGSGYTF
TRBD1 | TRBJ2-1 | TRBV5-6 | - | TGTGCCAGCAGCTTGGTGGACAGGGGGGACCCCGGTGAGCAGTTCTTC | CASSLVDRGDPGEQFF
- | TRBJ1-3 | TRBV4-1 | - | TGCGCCAGCAGCCAAGGAGAACCAAGGTGGCGAAACACCATATATTTT | CASSQGEPRWRNTIYF
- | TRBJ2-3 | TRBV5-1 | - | TGCGCCAGCAGCTTGGCCTATAGCGCGGATACGCAGTATTTT | CASSLAYSADTQYF
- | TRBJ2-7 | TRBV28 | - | TGTGCCAGCGGAAGGGGCGAGCAGTACTTC | CASGRGEQYF
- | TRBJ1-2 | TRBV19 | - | TGTGCCACCTATGGGACGGTAGGCTATGGCTACACCTTC | CATYGTVGYGYTF
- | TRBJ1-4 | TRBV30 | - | TGTGCCTGGAACTCCGGGACGATTAATGAAAAACTGTTTTTT | CAWNSGTINEKLFF
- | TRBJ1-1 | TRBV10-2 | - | TGCGCCAGCAGATCGAGGACAGCCGAAGCTTTCTTT | CASRSRTAEAFF
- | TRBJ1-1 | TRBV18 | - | TGTGCCAGCTCACCCTTGTATCTTAGGGGGAGAATCACTGAAGCTTTCTTT | CASSPLYLRGRITEAFF
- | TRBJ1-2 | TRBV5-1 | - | TGCGCCAGCAGCCTCGACAGTTTCCTCTATGGCTACACCTTC | CASSLDSFLYGYTF
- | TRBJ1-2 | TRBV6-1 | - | TGTGCCAGCAGTGAAGCAAATCCCAAATATGGCTACACCTTC | CASSEANPKYGYTF
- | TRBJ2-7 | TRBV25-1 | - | TGTGCCAGCAGTGAGGCGGGACAGCCCTACGAGCAGTACTTC | CASSEAGQPYEQYF
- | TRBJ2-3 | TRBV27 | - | TGTGCCAGCAGTAAGGGTATGGCAACAGATACGCAGTATTTT | CASSKGMATDTQYF
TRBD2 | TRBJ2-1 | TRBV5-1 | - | TGCGCCAGCAGCTTGAGCGGGGGCTCCTACAATGAGCAGTTCTTC | CASSLSGGSYNEQFF
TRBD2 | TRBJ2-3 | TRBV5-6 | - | TGTGCCAGCAGCTTGACTAGCGGAGGCACAGATACGCAGTATTTT | CASSLTSGGTDTQYF
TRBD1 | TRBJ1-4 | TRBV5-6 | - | TGTGCCAGCAGCTTTAGGGAGACAGGGGAGAGGAAACTGTTTTTT | CASSFRETGERKLFF
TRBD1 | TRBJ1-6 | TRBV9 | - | TGTGCCAGCAGCCCCCTCGACAGGGTTTCACCCCTCCACTTT | CASSPLDRVSPLHF
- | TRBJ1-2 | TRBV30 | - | TGTGCCTGGATCCCTGTTGGAGGAAGAAACTATGGCTACACCTTC | CAWIPVGGRNYGYTF